This TCR beta chain is from a study of beta chain features in type 1 diabetes. This CDR3 has 19 amino acids. V was clipped by 4 bases and J by 1 base; unmatched bases: 13. CDR1 ENHRY and CDR2 SYGVKD come from the germline V gene. Reverse transcribing all isolated RNA meant expressed TCRB transcripts were sequenced. Data came from immunoSEQ multiplex PCR; TCRdb stores just in-frame clones and leaves some out. Of under 800,000 clones listed, around 15% are singletons. V is TRBV10-3 and J is TRBJ2-6; the match to TRBD1 covers 7 bases. This receptor was taken from a man between 18 and 35 years old in good health. Material: naive CD4+ T cells from blood. CDR3 sequence reads: CAISGRDRTFLSGANVLTF. CDR3 DNA: TGTGCCATCAGTGGACGGGACAGAACATTTTTGTCTGGGGCCAACGTCCTGACTTTC.